This T cell receptor (beta chain) emerged from a study of cytomegalovirus exposure and HLA in healthy donors. Study-wide background: The roughly 670 first-cohort repertoires shared a platform with the 120 or so validation repertoires, as reported in a later analysis. Study-wide results and limits: There were under 200 TCR beta chains listed as cytomegalovirus-associated. A few of the chains that were CMV-associated were confirmed in vitro to be specific for CMV antigens.

Comments on this clone: Its antigen remains unidentified.

Here immunoSEQ multiplex PCR was the method, and the copy in TCRdb shows in-frame clones only, minus some. In the table there are 100,000 to 150,000 clones, about 96% of which are singletons. Separate from the 666-subject first cohort was the approximately 120-subject validation cohort, to which the donors belonged. Unmatched junction bases numbered 10, after V lost 3 bases and J lost 4 bases. Germline loops: CDR1 LNHNV, CDR2 YYDKDF (reference sequence). CDR3 size: 16 residues. The TCR sequence derives from a man aged 18 to 30 in good health and CMV-seronegative. The sample taken for sequencing was PBMCs. The chain couples TRBV15 to TRBJ2-3; 7 bases are a match to TRBD1. CDR3 coding DNA: TGTGCCACCAGCAGGCGGACAGGTCAAGGTGCAGATACGCAGTATTTT. It specifies CATSRRTGQGADTQYF.